This T cell receptor (beta chain) was profiled in a study of CD8 T cells in ankylosing spondylitis. CDR1 is SGHKS, CDR2 YYEKEE, per germline (reference sequence). Trimming left V 3 bases short and J 1 base short, with 13 bases between. The CDR3 runs 15 residues. TCRdb passed the 5' RACE reads through MiXCR, listing each CDR3 protein once. The table records around 100,000 distinct CDR3 sequences, approximately 25% of them present only once. As for this clonotype: No antigen is known for it.

Study-wide findings and caveats: Earlier authors reported some of these motif variants in reactive arthritis synovial fluid and blood.

The TCR sequence derives from a male donor with ankylosing spondylitis. Sequences were obtained from synovial fluid, either unsorted or a sorted T cell fraction (not recorded which). J is TRBJ2-5 and V is TRBV5-5; maybe TRBD2 (6 bases). The CDR3 nucleotides read TGTGCCAGCAGCTATAGCGGAAATCCCCAAGAGACCCAGTACTTC. Translated: CASSYSGNPQETQYF.